The clone carrying this TCR beta chain occurred many times. Its specificity is not known. This record belongs to a study of CD8 T cells in ankylosing spondylitis. Study-wide results and limits: Ankylosing spondylitis blood appeared to be characterized by a TCR beta motif of several highly homologous variants. Reports say disease-linked clones showed up significantly more in matched ankylosing spondylitis synovial fluid.

This CDR3 is built from 14 residues. V gave up 3 bases and J gave up 3 bases, with 12 bases separating them. Germline CDR1 is MNHEY and CDR2 is SMNVEV (reference sequence). It was by quantitative 5'-RACE with molecular barcodes that TCR beta libraries were made. Each CDR3 protein gets one entry after TCRdb re-called the 5' RACE reads with MiXCR. The table records about 39,000 distinct CDR3 sequences, under 13% of them present only once. The receptor was isolated from a male donor with ankylosing spondylitis or in good health (not recorded which). The sequenced sample consisted of blood, either unsorted or a sorted T cell fraction (not recorded which). This sequence joins TRBV27 and TRBJ2-7; D may match TRBD1 or TRBD2 (6 bases each). In DNA, the CDR3 is TGTGCCAGCAGTTTTCGGGGGCAGGGCTACGAGCAGTACTTC. This gives the protein CASSFRGQGYEQYF.